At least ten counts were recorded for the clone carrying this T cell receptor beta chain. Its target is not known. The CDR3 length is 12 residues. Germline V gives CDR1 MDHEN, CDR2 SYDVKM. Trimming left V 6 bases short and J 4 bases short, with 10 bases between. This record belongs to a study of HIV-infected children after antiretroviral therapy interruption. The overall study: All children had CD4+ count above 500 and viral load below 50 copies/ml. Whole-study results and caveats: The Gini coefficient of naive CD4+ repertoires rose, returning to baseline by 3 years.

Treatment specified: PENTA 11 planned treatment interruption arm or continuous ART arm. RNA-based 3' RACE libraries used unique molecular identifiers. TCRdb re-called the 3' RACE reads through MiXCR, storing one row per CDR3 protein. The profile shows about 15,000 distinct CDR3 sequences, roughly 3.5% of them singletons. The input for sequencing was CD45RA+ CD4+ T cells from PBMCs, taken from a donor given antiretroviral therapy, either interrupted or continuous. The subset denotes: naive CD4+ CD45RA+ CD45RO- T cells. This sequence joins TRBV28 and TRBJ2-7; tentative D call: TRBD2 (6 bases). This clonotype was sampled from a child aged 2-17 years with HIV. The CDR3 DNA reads TGTGCCAGCAGCGAAAGCGGGTACGAGCAGTACTTC. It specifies CASSESGYEQYF.